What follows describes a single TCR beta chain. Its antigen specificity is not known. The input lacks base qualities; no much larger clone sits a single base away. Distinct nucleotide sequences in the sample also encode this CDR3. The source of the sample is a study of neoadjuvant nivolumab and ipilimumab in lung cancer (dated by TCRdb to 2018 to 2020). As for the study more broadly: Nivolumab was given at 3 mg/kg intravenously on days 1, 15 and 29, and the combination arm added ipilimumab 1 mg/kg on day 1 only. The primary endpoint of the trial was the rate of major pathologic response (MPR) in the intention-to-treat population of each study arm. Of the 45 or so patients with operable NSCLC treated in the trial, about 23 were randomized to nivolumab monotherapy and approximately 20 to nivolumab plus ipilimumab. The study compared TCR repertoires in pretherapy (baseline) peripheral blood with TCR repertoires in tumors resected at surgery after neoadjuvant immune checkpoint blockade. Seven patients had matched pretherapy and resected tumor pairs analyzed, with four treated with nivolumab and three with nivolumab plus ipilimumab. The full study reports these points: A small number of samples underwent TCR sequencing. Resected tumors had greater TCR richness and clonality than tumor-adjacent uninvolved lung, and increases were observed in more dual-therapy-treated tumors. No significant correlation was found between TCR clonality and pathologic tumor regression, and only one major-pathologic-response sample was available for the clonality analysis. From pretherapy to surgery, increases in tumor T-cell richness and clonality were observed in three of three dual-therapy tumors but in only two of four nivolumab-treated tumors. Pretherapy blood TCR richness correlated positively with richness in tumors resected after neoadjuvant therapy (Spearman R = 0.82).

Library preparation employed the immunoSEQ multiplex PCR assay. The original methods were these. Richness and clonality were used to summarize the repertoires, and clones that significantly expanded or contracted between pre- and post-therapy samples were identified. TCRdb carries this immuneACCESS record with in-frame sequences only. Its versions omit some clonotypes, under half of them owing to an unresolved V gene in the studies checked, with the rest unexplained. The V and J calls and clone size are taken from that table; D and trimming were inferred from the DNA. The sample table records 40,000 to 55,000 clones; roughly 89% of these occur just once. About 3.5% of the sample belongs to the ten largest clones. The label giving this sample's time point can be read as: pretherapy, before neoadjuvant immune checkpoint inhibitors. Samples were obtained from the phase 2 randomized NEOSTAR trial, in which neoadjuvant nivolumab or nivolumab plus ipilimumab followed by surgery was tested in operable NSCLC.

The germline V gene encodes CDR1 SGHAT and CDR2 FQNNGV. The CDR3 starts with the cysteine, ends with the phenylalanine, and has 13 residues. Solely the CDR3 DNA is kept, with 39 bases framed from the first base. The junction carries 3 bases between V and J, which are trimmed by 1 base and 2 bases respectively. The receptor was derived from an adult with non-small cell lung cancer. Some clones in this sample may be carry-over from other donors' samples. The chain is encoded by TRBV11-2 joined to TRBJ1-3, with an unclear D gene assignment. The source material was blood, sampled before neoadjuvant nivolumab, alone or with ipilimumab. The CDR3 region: CASSLGAGNTIYF. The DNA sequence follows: TGTGCCAGCAGCTTAGGAGCTGGAAACACCATATATTTT.